This T cell receptor (beta chain) was documented in a study of cytomegalovirus exposure and HLA in healthy donors. Study context: As released early, the data held roughly 85 million unique TCRs from HLA-typed donors. Of 398 genotyped donors, 81% clustered with self-reported Caucasian donors.

Germline V gives CDR1 KGHSH, CDR2 LQKENI. This CDR3 has 16 amino acids. Trimming removed 6 bases at V and 5 bases at J, with 22 bases between. Concerning this clone itself: Its antigen is still unknown.

The PCR employed 60 Vbeta primers together with 13 Jbeta primers. TCRdb's table, derived via immunoSEQ multiplex PCR, lists solely in-frame clones and lacks some. The data hold 70,000 to 100,000 clones, with 70% to 80% observed a single time. Study-wide results and caveats: In an earlier analysis, about 87% or about 30%: the productive usage of most TCR beta V segments.

The sequenced sample was PBMCs. The TCR originated in a woman between 45 and 65 years old in good health and CMV-seropositive. V usage is TRBV18 and J usage is TRBJ2-5; D is unresolved. This CDR3 reads CASSPAASLSKETQYF. The CDR3 bases are TGTGCCAGCTCGCCCGCAGCGTCCTTATCCAAGGAGACCCAGTACTTC.